A selection of T cell receptor beta chains follows, all from one sample in a study of regulatory T cells in long-lasting Graves disease. Using its own MiXCR run on the multiplex PCR reads, TCRdb lists one record per CDR3 protein. This sample has hundreds of thousands of distinct CDR3 sequences; around 30% occur once, and the top ten carry around 42%. Sample: peripheral blood mononuclear cells (PBMCs), taken when the disease was refractory, from a patient treated with antithyroid drugs. The receptor set was obtained from a female donor with Graves disease. CDR3s include the opening cysteine and the closing phenylalanine or tryptophan. Fields, in order: V gene, D gene, J gene, clone size, CDR3 DNA, CDR3 protein. A D gene is named only where the DNA matches it firmly. Clone size is given for some rows only: seen once, a few or many times, or a class if the clone is expanded.

TRBV3-1	NA	TRBJ2-3	NA	TGTGCCAGCAGCCCCCACTGGGCAGATAGCACAGATACGCAGTATTTT	CASSPHWADSTDTQYF
TRBV2	TRBD1	TRBJ1-1	many	TGTGCCACTTCGACAGGGTTAGGGTCGGGGTACACTGAAGCTTTCTTT	CATSTGLGSGYTEAFF
TRBV6-5	TRBD1	TRBJ1-2	NA	TGTGCCAGCAGTTACGAGAGACAGGGGGCGTTTGGCTACACCTTC	CASSYERQGAFGYTF
TRBV27	NA	TRBJ2-7	few	TGTGCCAGCAGTTTCGGAGAATCCTACGAGCAGTACTTC	CASSFGESYEQYF
TRBV11-2	TRBD2	TRBJ2-5	many	TGTGCCAGCAGCTTTGGGGGAGGGGAACAAGAGACCCAGTACTTC	CASSFGGGEQETQYF
TRBV10-3	NA	TRBJ1-2	few	TGTGCCATCAGTGAGTCAGGAGCCGGCGGCTACACCTTC	CAISESGAGGYTF
TRBV10-3	TRBD1	TRBJ2-7	few	TGTGCCATCAGTACTTCAGGGGGAAAGCTCTACGAGCAGTACTTC	CAISTSGGKLYEQYF
TRBV19	TRBD1	TRBJ1-5	NA	TGTGCCAGTCAGAAACCCAGGGGACAGGTAAATCAGCCCCAGCATTTT	CASQKPRGQVNQPQHF
TRBV28	NA	TRBJ1-4	NA	TGTGCCAGCAAAGTATTAGGACAGTCTAATGAAAAACTGTTTTTT	CASKVLGQSNEKLFF
TRBV28	TRBD1	TRBJ1-2	many	TGTGCCAGCAGCGGACGGGACAGGGGGGACTATGGCTACACCTTC	CASSGRDRGDYGYTF
TRBV11-2	NA	TRBJ1-1	few	TGTGCCAGCAGCTTAGGGCAGGGCAGAGTAAGCACTGAAGCTTTCTTT	CASSLGQGRVSTEAFF
TRBV12-3/TRBV12-4	NA	TRBJ2-7	many	TGTGCCAGCAGCAAGGGGGACGTAAGCTCCTACGAGCAGTACTTC	CASSKGDVSSYEQYF
TRBV12-3/TRBV12-4	NA	TRBJ1-2	many	TGTGCCAGCAGTGAATCCGGGACAAACTATGGCTACACCTTC	CASSESGTNYGYTF
TRBV6-1	TRBD2	TRBJ2-3	few	TGTGCCAGCAGCCTGACTAGCGGGGGATACACAGATACGCAGTATTTT	CASSLTSGGYTDTQYF
TRBV2	NA	TRBJ2-6	once	TGTGCCAGCAGGGAGACAGTCGGGGCCAACGTCCTGACTTTC	CASRETVGANVLTF
TRBV20-1	NA	TRBJ1-4	NA	TGCAGTGCCCCATACGGAAAACTGTTTTTT	CSAPYGKLFF
TRBV29-1	NA	TRBJ2-2	NA	TGCAGCGTTTACTTGGGGGAGAACACCGGGGAGCTGTTTTTT	CSVYLGENTGELFF
TRBV2	TRBD2	TRBJ2-2	NA	TGTGCCAGCAGCCGACTAGCGGGAGCCACCGGGGAGCTGTTTTTT	CASSRLAGATGELFF
TRBV12-3/TRBV12-4	NA	TRBJ1-1	NA	TGTGCCAGCAGTTTTGCTGGAGCGGGGGGCACTGAAGCTTTCTTT	CASSFAGAGGTEAFF
TRBV11-2	NA	TRBJ1-2	NA	TGTGCCAGCAGCTTTGGGGCAGGGCGCCTTAACTATGGCTACACCTTC	CASSFGAGRLNYGYTF
TRBV10-3	NA	TRBJ2-2	NA	TGTGCCATCAGTGTGGGCCAGTCGAACACCGGGGAGCTGTTTTTT	CAISVGQSNTGELFF
TRBV14	NA	TRBJ1-2	few	TGTGCCAGCAGCCAAACATCGACAGCCATCTACACCTTC	CASSQTSTAIYTF
TRBV5-1	NA	TRBJ1-2	NA	TGCGCCAGCAGCGATAATCAGGTTTCCTTCTATGGCTACACCTTC	CASSDNQVSFYGYTF
TRBV19	TRBD2	TRBJ2-7	NA	TGTGCCAGTAAGTGGGCAGCGGGGTACTCCTACGAGCAGTACTTC	CASKWAAGYSYEQYF
TRBV20-1	NA	TRBJ1-1	NA	TGCAGTGCTAGAGATCTCGCGGAAAGGGGCACTGAAGCTTTCTTT	CSARDLAERGTEAFF
TRBV15	NA	TRBJ1-5	NA	TGTGCCACCAGCAGAGATGGTGGGGGCCAGCCCCAGCATTTT	CATSRDGGGQPQHF
TRBV6-2/TRBV6-3	NA	TRBJ2-7	NA	TGTGCCAGCAGTTACACCAGGGATATCTACGAGCAGTACTTC	CASSYTRDIYEQYF
TRBV6-2/TRBV6-3	TRBD1	TRBJ2-4	few	TGTGCCAGCAGTCCTCCCACTTACAGGGGGCGTAAACACATTCAGTACTTC	CASSPPTYRGRKHIQYF
TRBV18	NA	TRBJ2-5	many	TGTGCCAGCTCGACAGGAGGAGGGGAGACCCAGTACTTC	CASSTGGGETQYF
TRBV29-1	NA	TRBJ2-7	NA	TGCAGCGTTGAAACGCGGGTCTCCTACGAGCAGTACTTC	CSVETRVSYEQYF
TRBV20-1	NA	TRBJ1-4	NA	TGCAGTGCTAGAGCCCTCAATGCGGCCTCAACTAATGAAAAACTGTTTTTT	CSARALNAASTNEKLFF
TRBV5-1	TRBD1	TRBJ1-1	NA	TGCGCCAGCACTTCACAGGGGGCGTCCACTGAAGCTTTCTTT	CASTSQGASTEAFF
TRBV7-3	NA	TRBJ1-6	NA	TGTGCCAGCAGCTTAAGACAGAGAGGTTCACCCCTCCACTTT	CASSLRQRGSPLHF
TRBV5-1	NA	TRBJ1-2	few	TGCGCCAGCAGCTTGGCGGGAGGCCAAAGCTATGGCTACACCTTC	CASSLAGGQSYGYTF
TRBV28	NA	TRBJ2-7	NA	TGTGCCAGCAGACCGACAGAGCTCTACGAGCAGTACTTC	CASRPTELYEQYF
TRBV12-3/TRBV12-4	NA	TRBJ1-4	NA	TGTGCCAGCAGTGTTACGGGTGGAGAAAAACTGTTTTTT	CASSVTGGEKLFF